This passage covers 5 T cell receptor beta chains from one sample sequenced in a study of CD8 T cells in Susac syndrome. Reverse transcription of about 0.5 to 1 ug RNA used random hexamers. TCRdb fed the immunoSEQ multiplex PCR reads into MiXCR, producing one record per CDR3 protein. The sample yields 90,000 to 110,000 distinct CDR3 sequences, 96% seen once. The sample taken for sequencing was CD4+ T cells from PBMCs. These receptors all come from a human donor in good health.

The CDR3 spells CASGSTDRAKNIQYF. In DNA form, the CDR3 reads TGTGCCAGCGGTTCGACGGACCGCGCCAAAAACATTCAGTACTTC. V usage is TRBV6-6 and J usage is TRBJ2-4; no clear D. This CDR3 has 15 residues. Germline CDR1 reads MNHNY; CDR2 reads SVGAGI (reference sequence). Trimming removed 8 bases from V and 1 base from J, with 15 bases in between.

The V and J genes are TRBV25-1 and TRBJ1-1, with D hard to call. Trimming took 1 base from V and 1 from J, leaving 4 bases between them. The length of the CDR3 is 13 residues. Germline V gene sequence: CDR1 MGHDK, CDR2 SYGVNS. CDR3 residues: CASSEWENTEAFF. Written as DNA, the CDR3 is TGTGCCAGCAGTGAATGGGAGAACACTGAAGCTTTCTTT.

The CDR3 region is CASSTVRGGYGYTF. The CDR3 region has the DNA TGTGCCAGTAGTACGGTGCGGGGAGGCTATGGCTACACCTTC. The gene calls are TRBV19 and TRBJ1-2, with no clear D. V lost 4 bases, J lost 4 bases, and 13 bases lay in between. Germline V gene data show CDR1 as LNHDA and CDR2 as SQIVND (reference sequence). This CDR3 is built from 14 residues.

The chain couples TRBV24-1 to TRBJ1-1; 8 bases are shared with TRBD1. Germline V gene data show CDR1 as KGHDR and CDR2 as SFDVKD. There are 14 residues in the CDR3. With V trimmed by 4 bases and J by 5 bases, 5 bases remained unmatched. The CDR3 is CATSEQDRDTEAFF. The CDR3 DNA reads TGTGCCACCAGTGAACAGGACAGGGATACTGAAGCTTTCTTT.

This clonotype was detected once. The chain recombines TRBV2 with TRBJ2-2; D ambiguous. Germline lookup yields CDR1 SNHLY and CDR2 FYNNEI. V was clipped by 6 bases and J by 8 bases, with 7 bases between them. The CDR3 has 11 residues. The CDR3 is CASREQGELFF. The CDR3 nucleotides are TGTGCCAGCAGAGAACAGGGGGAGCTGTTTTTT. Supplemented by reference TRBV2 and TRBJ2-2, the full variable domain reads EPEVTQTPSHQVTQMGQEVILRCVPISNHLYFYWYRQILGQKVEFLVSFYNNEISEKSEIFDDQFSVERPDGSNFTLKIRSTKLEDSAMYFCASREQGELFFGEGSRLTVL.